These T cell receptor beta chains were read from a single sample in a study of blood T cell repertoires in COVID-19. Generated by immunoSEQ multiplex PCR, the TCRdb table keeps only in-frame clones and is missing some. The sample contains 380,000 or so clones, approximately 86% of which appear only once. The sample taken for sequencing was peripheral blood. The source is an older woman with COVID-19, enrolled during active disease. Both conserved end residues are part of each CDR3. The D gene is left open where the match is weak. Size is omitted from some rows. Given values are once, few, many or a class for expanded clones.

CDR3 DNA,CDR3 protein,J gene,clone size,CDR3 length,D gene,V gene
TGTGCCAGCAGCTCCAGCGGGACAGGGTTCTACGAGCAGTACTTC,CASSSSGTGFYEQYF,TRBJ2-7,-,15,TRBD1,TRBV7-2
TGCGCCAGCAGCCCGAGCCTACCGACTAGCGGGGCGGTATACGAGCAGTACTTC,CASSPSLPTSGAVYEQYF,TRBJ2-7,-,18,TRBD2,TRBV5-1
TGCGCCAGCAGTACGGGACAGGGTGTGATGAACACTGAAGCTTTCTTT,CASSTGQGVMNTEAFF,TRBJ1-1,-,16,TRBD1,TRBV5-1
TGCGCCAGCAGCTTGACAGGGATCGCCTACAATGAGCAGTTCTTC,CASSLTGIAYNEQFF,TRBJ2-1,-,15,-,TRBV5-1
TGTGCCAGCAGCCGACAGGCGGAGAGCTCCTACGAGCAGTACTTC,CASSRQAESSYEQYF,TRBJ2-7,-,15,-,TRBV11-1
TGCGCCAGCAGCCAAGATGCGACAGGGTATCAGCCCCAGCATTTT,CASSQDATGYQPQHF,TRBJ1-5,-,15,TRBD1,TRBV4-3
TGTGCCAGTAAGGAGAGGCGTACGGCAAACACCATATATTTT,CASKERRTANTIYF,TRBJ1-3,few,14,-,TRBV19
TGTGCCAGCAGCGTAGGGGGAGTGACATCAGGAAACACCATATATTTT,CASSVGGVTSGNTIYF,TRBJ1-3,-,16,-,TRBV9
TGTGCCAGTACCCAGGGGTGGAACACTGAAGCTTTCTTT,CASTQGWNTEAFF,TRBJ1-1,-,13,-,TRBV19
TGCGCCAGCAGCCCCCGAGGGACTGAAGCTTTCTTT,CASSPRGTEAFF,TRBJ1-1,-,12,-,TRBV5-1
TGTGCCAGCAGTAACCCGGACAGGGTAGCTCAACAGCCCCAGCATTTT,CASSNPDRVAQQPQHF,TRBJ1-5,-,16,TRBD1,TRBV6-2/TRBV6-3
TGTGCCAGCAGCATAACTAGCGGGGGGGCCAATGAGCAGTTCTTC,CASSITSGGANEQFF,TRBJ2-1,few,15,TRBD2,TRBV7-8
TGTGCCAGCAGCTGGGGCGGCGCCGGTGAGCAGTTCTTC,CASSWGGAGEQFF,TRBJ2-1,-,13,-,TRBV7-3
TGTGCCAGCAGCTTAGACAGGAGCAATCAGCCCCAGCATTTT,CASSLDRSNQPQHF,TRBJ1-5,-,14,-,TRBV7-9
TGTGCCAGTAGCCACACAGGGGGCAAGGTTAAGGGGTATTTCGTGAACACTGAAGCTTTCTTT,CASSHTGGKVKGYFVNTEAFF,TRBJ1-1,-,21,TRBD1,TRBV19
TGCGCCAGCAGCTCTCGGGGGAACACTGAAGCTTTCTTT,CASSSRGNTEAFF,TRBJ1-1,once,13,-,TRBV5-1
TGTGCCAGCAGCTTTACGACAGGCGGTAGGGAGACCCAGTACTTC,CASSFTTGGRETQYF,TRBJ2-5,-,15,-,TRBV5-5
TGTGCCAGCAGCTTTCTCGGGGTTTATGGCTACACCTTC,CASSFLGVYGYTF,TRBJ1-2,-,13,-,TRBV7-9
TGTGCCAGCTCCCGGACAGCTCAAGAGACCCAGTACTTC,CASSRTAQETQYF,TRBJ2-5,-,13,-,TRBV18
TGTGCCAGCAGCTTAGCCTCGGGACTAGCGGGGGGGTCCTACGAGCAGTACTTC,CASSLASGLAGGSYEQYF,TRBJ2-7,-,18,TRBD2,TRBV11-2
TGTGCCAGTAGTATCCCCGGGGAGCCCCAGCATTTT,CASSIPGEPQHF,TRBJ1-5,-,12,-,TRBV19
TGTGCCAGCAGTCCAAACAGGGTTCGCGATACGCAGTATTTT,CASSPNRVRDTQYF,TRBJ2-3,-,14,-,TRBV25-1
TGTGCCAGCAGTGATCAGGGTGCAGATACGCAGTATTTT,CASSDQGADTQYF,TRBJ2-3,once,13,-,TRBV6-4
TGTGCCAGCAGTTACTTGTCGGGACAGGAGGGAGTAAAACTGTTTTTT,CASSYLSGQEGVKLFF,TRBJ1-4,-,16,TRBD1,TRBV6-5
TGTGCCTGGAGTCCTAGGTTCTCCGGGACTAGCCGCACAGATACGCAGTATTTT,CAWSPRFSGTSRTDTQYF,TRBJ2-3,once,18,TRBD2,TRBV30
TGTGCCACCAGCCGCGCCCGGGACCGCTATCGACTAGCGGGGTGGGCAGATACGCAGTATTTT,CATSRARDRYRLAGWADTQYF,TRBJ2-3,-,21,TRBD2,TRBV15
TGTGCCACCAGCAGAGCATCAGGGGCCGGGGAGCTGTTTTTT,CATSRASGAGELFF,TRBJ2-2,-,14,-,TRBV15
TGTGCCAGCAGCTTACCCTCGGGCAGGGGAACGGAGACCCAGTACTTC,CASSLPSGRGTETQYF,TRBJ2-5,-,16,-,TRBV7-3
TGTGCCAGCAGCTTAGAAAGCCTTGACAATCCGACCCAGTACTTC,CASSLESLDNPTQYF,TRBJ2-5,-,15,-,TRBV11-3
TGTGCCAGCAGCTTAGGGGGCGCGGCAGATACGCAGTATTTT,CASSLGGAADTQYF,TRBJ2-3,once,14,-,TRBV7-2
TGTGCCAGCAGCGTAGACACAAATGAGCAGTTCTTC,CASSVDTNEQFF,TRBJ2-1,-,12,-,TRBV9
TGTGCCAGCAGTTATGGGCAAGGGAGCACTGAAGCTTTCTTT,CASSYGQGSTEAFF,TRBJ1-1,-,14,-,TRBV6-5
TGTGCCAGCAGTCGACCGGGACAGGGGTACGAGCAGTACTTC,CASSRPGQGYEQYF,TRBJ2-7,-,14,TRBD1,TRBV6-5
TGTGCCAGCAGCTTGGTTAGGGGATTCCACTATGGCTACACCTTC,CASSLVRGFHYGYTF,TRBJ1-2,-,15,-,TRBV5-5
TGTGCCAGCAGCGTAGGGGGACAGGGGACAGATACGCAGTATTTT,CASSVGGQGTDTQYF,TRBJ2-3,-,15,TRBD1,TRBV9
TGTGCCAGTAGCCGGGGGACCAGCGGCCCCCAGGCCTACGAGCAGTACTTC,CASSRGTSGPQAYEQYF,TRBJ2-7,few,17,-,TRBV19
TGTGCCAGCTCACCGACTAGTAGTGTTCTGGACACTGAAGCTTTCTTT,CASSPTSSVLDTEAFF,TRBJ1-1,-,16,-,TRBV18
TGTGCCAGCAGCTTAGAGGGGGCGGACTACAATGAGCAGTTCTTC,CASSLEGADYNEQFF,TRBJ2-1,-,15,TRBD1,TRBV7-2
TGTGCCTGGAGTCCGGGGAATGGCTACACCTTC,CAWSPGNGYTF,TRBJ1-2,-,11,-,TRBV30
TGTGCCAGCAGTGAGGGGGGACAGCAGTACTTC,CASSEGGQQYF,TRBJ2-7,once,11,-,TRBV2
TGTGCCTGGAGTATGGTTGCGCGTGAGACCCAGTACTTC,CAWSMVARETQYF,TRBJ2-5,once,13,-,TRBV30